Below are 5 T cell receptor beta chains sequenced from a single sample in a study of T cells after yellow fever vaccination. TCRdb independently ran MiXCR on the 5' RACE reads; one entry per CDR3 protein. Of about 360,000 distinct CDR3 sequences in the sample, more than 5.5% were seen once. The sequencing here drew on PBMCs, taken 5 days after the yellow fever booster vaccination. These receptors came from a man younger than 45 who received the YFV17D yellow fever vaccine.

This clonotype came up many times. J is TRBJ2-5 and V is TRBV15; D not resolved. The CDR3 consists of 14 residues. With 3 bases removed from V and 3 bases from J, the gap between germline ends came to 11 bases. Germline V CDR1 and CDR2: LNHNV, YYDKDF (reference sequence). The CDR3 DNA is TGTGCCACCAGCAGGACGCAGCCTGAAGAGACCCAGTACTTC. Protein: CATSRTQPEETQYF.

The V gene is TRBV5-1, the J gene TRBJ1-1, with D maybe TRBD1 (5 bases). The CDR3 has 16 residues. Trimming shortened V by 0 bases and J by 4 bases, and 16 bases separated the two germline ends. Per the germline V gene, CDR1 is SGHRS and CDR2 is YFSETQ. The CDR3 DNA sequence: TGCGCCAGCAGCTTGGTACAGGTGGCAGGTAGCACTGAAGCTTTCTTT. Encoded protein: CASSLVQVAGSTEAFF. Supplemented by reference TRBV5-1 and TRBJ1-1, the full variable domain reads KAGVTQTPRYLIKTRGQQVTLSCSPISGHRSVSWYQQTPGQGLQFLFEYFSETQRNKGNFPGRFSGRQFSNSRSEMNVSTLELGDSALYLCASSLVQVAGSTEAFFGQGTRLTVV.

In this sample, this clonotype turned up many times. This chain links TRBV5-1 with TRBJ2-5, with D possibly matching TRBD2 (6 bases). Trimming stripped 4 bases from V and 7 bases from J, with 23 bases between. From germline, CDR1 is SGHRS and CDR2 YFSETQ. The CDR3 sequence is 16 residues long. This CDR3 is CASSPDRGLQKGTQYF. CDR3 coding DNA: TGCGCCAGCAGCCCCGACCGGGGACTCCAGAAAGGGACCCAGTACTTC. The full variable domain, rest sourced from reference TRBV5-1 and TRBJ2-5, is KAGVTQTPRYLIKTRGQQVTLSCSPISGHRSVSWYQQTPGQGLQFLFEYFSETQRNKGNFPGRFSGRQFSNSRSEMNVSTLELGDSALYLCASSPDRGLQKGTQYFGPGTRLLVL.

The chain links TRBV12-3 or TRBV12-4 to TRBJ1-2; 8 bases map to TRBD1. Trimming removed 0 bases from V and 3 bases from J; junction bases left unmatched: 6. This CDR3 is 16 amino acids long. The CDR3 reads CASSLALTGGDYGYTF. For the CDR3, the DNA is TGTGCCAGCAGTTTAGCGCTAACAGGGGGAGACTATGGCTACACCTTC.

This clonotype was seen ten or more times. The chain carries TRBV29-1 and TRBJ2-7; tentatively, D is TRBD2 (5 bases). Trimming removed 8 bases at V and 4 bases at J, with 15 bases between. CDR3 length: 12 residues. Germline-derived CDR1 and CDR2 are SQVTM and ANQGSEA. In DNA form, the CDR3 reads TGCAGCACCCAAGGACGGGATTACGAGCAGTACTTC. This sequence encodes CSTQGRDYEQYF.